This entry lists 20 T cell receptor beta chains sequenced from one sample in a study of read filtering for tumor transcriptome and immune sequencing. This library used around 400 ng RNA and molecular barcoded adaptors spanning alpha/delta and beta/gamma chains. TCRdb fed the reads into MiXCR, producing one record per CDR3 protein. Here the sample spans 35,000 to 40,000 distinct CDR3 sequences, roughly 13% being singletons. Sequencing was carried out using a population of CD138-negative cells sorted from bone marrow. The receptors originated from a donor aged 40 or over with multiple myeloma.

The gene calls are TRBV20-1 and TRBJ1-5; 9 nucleotides agree with TRBD1. Germline loops: CDR1 DFQATT, CDR2 SNEGSKA (reference sequence). Losses at the gene ends were 0 bases for V and 8 bases for J; bases not matched to a gene: 8. The CDR3 has 15 residues. The CDR3 region has the DNA TGCAGTGCTAGAGATCCCAGGACAGGGGTCAAGCCCCAGCATTTT. It yields the protein CSARDPRTGVKPQHF.

At least ten counts were recorded for this clonotype. V is TRBV7-2 and J is TRBJ2-2; 9 nucleotides agree with TRBD2. The V segment lost 5 bases and the J segment 4 bases; nucleotides outside the gene matches: 8. Germline V gene data show CDR1 as SGHTA and CDR2 as FQGNSA. This CDR3 spans 16 amino acids. This CDR3 reads CASSPRLTSGTGELFF. DNA for the CDR3: TGTGCCAGCAGCCCCCGGCTGACTAGCGGCACCGGGGAGCTGTTTTTT.

Notes on this clonotype: A much more abundant neighbour one base away suggests this may be a read error. The chain links TRBV2 to TRBJ2-1; 9 nucleotides align to TRBD1. From germline, CDR1 is SNHLY and CDR2 FYNNEI. Trimming at V came to 10 bases and at J to 7 bases, leaving 14 bases not matched to a gene. The CDR3 length is 15 residues. The CDR3 nucleotides are TGTGCCAACTCCATGGTACAGGGGGCCGGGAATGAGCAGTTCTTC. This sequence encodes CANSMVQGAGNEQFF.

With regard to this clonotype: The CDR3 ends on some other residue instead of the conserved phenylalanine or tryptophan, so this is likely a read error. The chain combines TRBV29-1 with TRBJ1-1; D gene unclear. This CDR3 is built from 12 residues. Germline assignment: CDR1 SQVTM and CDR2 ANQGSEA. V gave up 5 bases and J gave up 6 bases, with 13 bases separating them. The CDR3: CSVPGLNSEAFI. Here the CDR3 DNA reads TGCAGCGTTCCGGGTCTAAACTCTGAAGCTTTCATT.

This clonotype was found many times. The genes are TRBV3-1 and TRBJ2-1, with TRBD1 identical over 7 bases. The V segment lost 1 base and the J segment 6 bases; nucleotides outside the gene matches: 6. CDR3 length: 15 residues. Germline V gives CDR1 LGHDT, CDR2 YNNKEL (reference sequence). The CDR3 DNA reads as TGTGCCAGCAGCCAAGTAGCACAGGGGATCAATGAGCAGTTCTTC. It is translated as CASSQVAQGINEQFF.

In its sample, this clonotype was seen many times. The chain has TRBV20-1 and TRBJ2-2; tentatively, D is TRBD1 (5 bases). Deletions cut 6 bases from V and 1 base from J, with 12 bases between. The CDR3 length is 14 residues. Germline-derived CDR1 and CDR2 are DFQATT and SNEGSKA (reference sequence). CDR3 loop: CSAPLQGNTGELFF. The CDR3 DNA reads as TGCAGTGCCCCACTGCAGGGGAACACCGGGGAGCTGTTTTTT.

This chain connects TRBV20-1 to TRBJ2-7, with a possible D match to TRBD2 (7 bases). The V gene lost 3 bases and the J gene lost 6 bases, with 18 bases spanning the gap. Germline assignment: CDR1 DFQATT and CDR2 SNEGSKA (reference sequence). The CDR3 sequence is 14 residues long. The CDR3 nucleotides read TGCAGTGCTAGGGACGTTAAGGGGGGGAGCGAGCAGTACTTC. This gives the protein CSARDVKGGSEQYF.

This clonotype appeared many times. This chain joins TRBV20-1 and TRBJ2-7, with 11 bases fitting TRBD2. The CDR3 totals 17 residues. V was pared by 3 bases and J by 7 bases, with 17 bases of the junction left unmatched. Germline V gives CDR1 DFQATT, CDR2 SNEGSKA (reference sequence). This CDR3 is CSARARASGRPDEEQYF. Here the CDR3 DNA reads TGCAGTGCTAGGGCCCGCGCTAGCGGGAGGCCGGATGAGGAGCAGTACTTC.

This clonotype came up many times. The rearrangement uses TRBV12-3 or TRBV12-4 and TRBJ2-1; 11 positions agree with TRBD2. This CDR3 comprises 15 residues. Trimming removed 6 bases from V and 6 bases from J; junction bases left unmatched: 7. DNA of the CDR3: TGTGCCAGCAGCCCCCCCGGACTAGCGGGCAATGAGCAGTTCTTC. Amino acids: CASSPPGLAGNEQFF.

Comments on this clonotype: This may be a read error, as it is one base from a much larger clone. The chain couples TRBV7-2 to TRBJ1-5; TRBD1 might be the D (5 bases). Germline V CDR1 and CDR2: SGHTA, FQGNSA. This CDR3 comprises 13 residues. V gave up 5 bases and J gave up 9 bases, with 14 bases separating them. The CDR3, as DNA: TGTGCCAGCAGCGCCAGGGTCCTGGGGCCCCAGCATTTT. The encoded protein is CASSARVLGPQHF.

The J gene is TRBJ2-2, the V gene TRBV4-3; D possibly corresponds to TRBD1 (5 bases). Trimming cost V 4 bases and J 6 bases, with 9 bases left between them. The CDR3 has 13 amino acids. In germline, CDR1 is LGHNA, CDR2 YSLEER. The CDR3 DNA follows: TGCGCCAGCAGCCCCAGGGCGGCCGGGGAGCTGTTTTTT. It encodes CASSPRAAGELFF.

This clonotype was seen ten or more times. The rearrangement joins TRBV29-1 to TRBJ2-7, with 9 nucleotides matching TRBD2. This CDR3 comprises 15 residues. Germline trimming cut 0 bases from V and 7 bases from J; bases unmatched to any gene: 10. Germline CDR1 and CDR2: SQVTM and ANQGSEA. In DNA, the CDR3 is TGCAGCGTTGAAGAGAGTTTAGCGGGAGTGGGAGAGCAGTACTTC. Its protein is CSVEESLAGVGEQYF.

In its sample, this clonotype was seen many times. V and J are TRBV9 and TRBJ2-5; 8 bases match TRBD2. CDR3 length: 16 residues. The germline V gene encodes CDR1 SGDLS and CDR2 YYNGEE. V was clipped by 3 bases and J by 2 bases; unmatched bases: 9. In DNA form, the CDR3 reads TGTGCCAGCAGCGACGCGTTAGCGGGAAATCAAGAGACCCAGTACTTC. Protein sequence: CASSDALAGNQETQYF.

This clonotype was recorded many times. DNA for the CDR3: TGTGCCAGCTCACACAGGGGGCCGAGTTCACCCCTCCACTTT. This codes for CASSHRGPSSPLHF. V is TRBV18 and J is TRBJ1-6, with 9 bases lining up with TRBD1. The germline V gene encodes CDR1 KGHSH and CDR2 LQKENI. CDR3 size: 14 residues. The ends lost 4 bases at V and 9 bases at J; junction bases unmatched: 4.

Only a few counts were recorded for this clonotype. CDR3 sequence: CASSWGQGTYEQYF. The CDR3 bases are TGTGCCAGCAGCTGGGGGCAGGGAACCTACGAGCAGTACTTC. V usage is TRBV5-6 and J usage is TRBJ2-7, with D tentatively TRBD1 (6 bases). Germline CDR1 and CDR2: SGHDT and YYEEEE. The CDR3 has 14 residues. Trimming removed 3 bases at V and 2 bases at J, with 12 bases between.

This clonotype was counted many times. V gene TRBV7-2 combines with J gene TRBJ1-1; D gene ambiguous. This CDR3 contains 14 residues. Germline CDR1 and CDR2: SGHTA and FQGNSA. V was pared by 3 bases and J by 2 bases, with 10 bases between. CDR3 in amino acids: CASSFQGPNTEAFF. The CDR3 nucleotides read TGTGCCAGCAGCTTCCAAGGTCCCAACACTGAAGCTTTCTTT.

This clonotype was seen at least ten times. This rearrangement joins TRBV10-2 to TRBJ1-5; D is unclear. The CDR3 spans 13 residues. Germline values: CDR1 WSHSY, CDR2 SAAADI. The V end was cut by 6 bases, the J end by 4 bases, with 10 bases between. The chain's CDR3 is CASRAEANQPQHF. As DNA, the CDR3 is TGCGCCAGCAGGGCAGAGGCTAATCAGCCCCAGCATTTT.

This clonotype was picked up a small number of times. This may come from a read error, since a much larger clone is one base off. V is TRBV12-3 or TRBV12-4 and J is TRBJ1-2; D is possibly TRBD1 (5 bases). This CDR3 region has 13 residues. This CDR3 is CARSTGTPNGYTF. CDR3 DNA sequence: TGTGCCCGCAGTACCGGGACCCCAAATGGCTACACCTTC.

This clonotype was counted a few times. The CDR3 reads CASSIGFDRGLNEQYF. The DNA for the CDR3 is TGTGCCAGTAGTATAGGGTTCGACAGGGGGTTGAACGAGCAGTACTTC. This chain joins TRBV19 and TRBJ2-7; 9 nucleotides match TRBD1. The CDR3 consists of 16 residues. From germline, CDR1 is LNHDA and CDR2 SQIVND (reference sequence). The V segment lost 1 base and the J segment 5 bases; nucleotides outside the gene matches: 9.

This clonotype appeared many times. J is TRBJ1-4 and V is TRBV7-9, with 7 positions matching TRBD1. The germline V gene has CDR1 SEHNR and CDR2 FQNEAQ (reference sequence). Trimming at V came to 6 bases and at J to 4 bases, leaving 11 bases not matched to a gene. This CDR3 is 16 amino acids long. Here the CDR3 reads CASSPWTGTDNEKLFF. CDR3 DNA sequence: TGTGCCAGCAGTCCATGGACCGGGACAGATAATGAAAAACTGTTTTTT.